This T cell receptor (beta chain) was obtained from a study of CXCR3-negative and CXCR3-positive naive CD8 T cells. Broader study findings: Naive CXCR3-positive cells had TRB CDR3s more hydrophobic than those of CXCR3-negative naive cells. The study found comparably high diversity in both naive subsets and much lower diversity in memory CD8+ cells.

The libraries of TRB cDNA were prepared using 5' RACE with UMI labels. TCRdb reprocessed the 5' RACE reads and reports one entry per CDR3 protein, with no DNA. The repertoire table contains around 130,000 distinct CDR3 sequences. About this clonotype itself: Its antigen is currently unknown.

Germline lookup yields CDR1 LNHDA and CDR2 SQIVND (reference sequence). The CDR3 covers 16 residues. The receptor comes from a human donor in good health. Some clones in this sample may be carry-over from other donors' samples. The genes are TRBV19 and TRBJ2-3; absent DNA, TCRdb's TRBD1 call cannot be checked. The sequencing sample was made of naive CXCR3+ CD8+ T cells from blood. Subset reported: CD45RO-CCR7+CD27+CD95- naive CD8+ T cells expressing CXCR3 (TNR3+). Here the CDR3 reads CASSPGTGGAGDTQYF.